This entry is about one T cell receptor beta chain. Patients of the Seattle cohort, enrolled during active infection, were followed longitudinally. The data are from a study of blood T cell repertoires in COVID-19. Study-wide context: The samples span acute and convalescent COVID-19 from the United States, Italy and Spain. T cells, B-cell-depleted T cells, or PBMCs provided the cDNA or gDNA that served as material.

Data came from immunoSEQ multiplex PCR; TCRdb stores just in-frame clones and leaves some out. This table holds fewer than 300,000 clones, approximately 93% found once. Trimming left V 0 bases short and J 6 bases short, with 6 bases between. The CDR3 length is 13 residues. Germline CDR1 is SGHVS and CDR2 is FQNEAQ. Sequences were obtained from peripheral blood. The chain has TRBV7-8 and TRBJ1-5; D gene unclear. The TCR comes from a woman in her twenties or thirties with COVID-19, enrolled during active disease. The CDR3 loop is CASSLASGQPQHF. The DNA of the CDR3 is TGTGCCAGCAGCTTAGCATCGGGTCAGCCCCAGCATTTT.